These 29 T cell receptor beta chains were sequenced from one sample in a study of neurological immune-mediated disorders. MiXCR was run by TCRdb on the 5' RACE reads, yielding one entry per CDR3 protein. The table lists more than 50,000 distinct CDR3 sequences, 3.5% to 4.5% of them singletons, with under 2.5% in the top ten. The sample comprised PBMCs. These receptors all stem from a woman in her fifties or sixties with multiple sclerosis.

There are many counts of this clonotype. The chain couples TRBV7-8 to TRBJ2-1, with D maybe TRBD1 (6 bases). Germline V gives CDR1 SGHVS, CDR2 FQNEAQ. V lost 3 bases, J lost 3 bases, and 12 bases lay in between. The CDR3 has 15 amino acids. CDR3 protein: CASSLGPGVYNEQFF. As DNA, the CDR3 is TGTGCCAGCAGCTTGGGCCCAGGGGTCTACAATGAGCAGTTCTTC.

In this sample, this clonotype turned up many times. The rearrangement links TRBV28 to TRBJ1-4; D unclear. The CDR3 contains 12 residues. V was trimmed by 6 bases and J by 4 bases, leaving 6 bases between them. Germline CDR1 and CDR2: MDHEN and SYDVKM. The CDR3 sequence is CASSIFNEKLFF. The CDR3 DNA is TGTGCCAGCAGCATCTTTAATGAAAAACTGTTTTTT.

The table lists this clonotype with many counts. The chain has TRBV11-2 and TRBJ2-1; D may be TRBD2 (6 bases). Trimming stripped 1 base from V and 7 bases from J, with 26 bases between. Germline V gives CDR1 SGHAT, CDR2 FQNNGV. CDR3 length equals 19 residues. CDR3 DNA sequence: TGTGCCAGCAGCTTAGCTATGTCATCATGGCCCTGGAGGGTTAATGAGCAGTTCTTC. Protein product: CASSLAMSSWPWRVNEQFF.

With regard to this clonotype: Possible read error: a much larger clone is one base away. CDR3 amino acids: CASSLRPGEIQYF. CDR3 sequence (DNA): TGTGCCAGCAGCTTGAGACCCGGGGAAATTCAGTACTTC. The chain carries TRBV7-3 and TRBJ2-4, with D possibly being TRBD2 (5 bases). V lost 3 bases to trimming and J lost 10 bases, with 13 bases between them. The length of the CDR3 is 13 residues. Germline CDR1 and CDR2: SGHTA and FQGTGA.

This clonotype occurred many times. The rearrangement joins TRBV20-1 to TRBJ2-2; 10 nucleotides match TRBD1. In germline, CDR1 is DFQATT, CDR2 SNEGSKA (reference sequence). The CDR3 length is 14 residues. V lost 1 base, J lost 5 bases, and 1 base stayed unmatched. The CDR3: CSARGTGGTGELFF. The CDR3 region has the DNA TGCAGTGCTAGAGGGACAGGGGGGACCGGGGAGCTGTTTTTT.

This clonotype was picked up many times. The CDR3 DNA reads as TGCGCCAGCAGCCGCCCTCCCACAGGGGGATACGGTGAAAAACTGTTTTTT. As protein: CASSRPPTGGYGEKLFF. The V call is TRBV4-3, the J call TRBJ1-4; 8 bases map to TRBD1. The CDR3 length is 17 residues. With 4 bases clipped from V and 7 bases from J, the junction kept 14 bases outside the gene matches. Per the germline V gene, CDR1 is LGHNA and CDR2 is YSLEER.

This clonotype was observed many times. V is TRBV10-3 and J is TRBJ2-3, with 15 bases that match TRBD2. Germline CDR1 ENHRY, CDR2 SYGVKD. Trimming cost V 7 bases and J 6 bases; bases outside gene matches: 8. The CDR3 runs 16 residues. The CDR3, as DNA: TGTGCCATCACCCCCGGGACTAGCGGGAGGTCGGATACGCAGTATTTT. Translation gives CAITPGTSGRSDTQYF.

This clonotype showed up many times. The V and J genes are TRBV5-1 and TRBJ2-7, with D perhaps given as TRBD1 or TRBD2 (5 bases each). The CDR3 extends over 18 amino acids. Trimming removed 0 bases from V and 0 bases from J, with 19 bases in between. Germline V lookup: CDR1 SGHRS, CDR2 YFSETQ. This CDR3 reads CASSLAPGALSPSYEQYF. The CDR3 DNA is TGCGCCAGCAGCTTGGCCCCCGGGGCCTTATCCCCCTCCTACGAGCAGTACTTC.

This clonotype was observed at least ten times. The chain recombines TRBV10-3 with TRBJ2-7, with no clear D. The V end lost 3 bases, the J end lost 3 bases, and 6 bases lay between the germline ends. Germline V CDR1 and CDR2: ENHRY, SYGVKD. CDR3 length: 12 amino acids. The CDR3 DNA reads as TGTGCCATCAGTGACTCGAACTACGAGCAGTACTTC. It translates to CAISDSNYEQYF.

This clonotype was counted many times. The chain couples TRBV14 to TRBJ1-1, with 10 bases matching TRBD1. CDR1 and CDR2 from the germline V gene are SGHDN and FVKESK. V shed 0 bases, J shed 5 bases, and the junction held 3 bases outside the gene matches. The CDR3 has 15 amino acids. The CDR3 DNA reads TGTGCCAGCAGCCAAGAGAGGACAGGGGGTACTGAAGCTTTCTTT. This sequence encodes CASSQERTGGTEAFF.

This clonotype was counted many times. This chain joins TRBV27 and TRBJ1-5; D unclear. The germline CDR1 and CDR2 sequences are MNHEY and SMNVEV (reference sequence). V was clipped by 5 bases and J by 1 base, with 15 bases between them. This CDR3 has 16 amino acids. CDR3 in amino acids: CASSRGLPGSNQPQHF. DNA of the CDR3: TGTGCCAGCAGTCGAGGACTCCCCGGGAGCAATCAGCCCCAGCATTTT.

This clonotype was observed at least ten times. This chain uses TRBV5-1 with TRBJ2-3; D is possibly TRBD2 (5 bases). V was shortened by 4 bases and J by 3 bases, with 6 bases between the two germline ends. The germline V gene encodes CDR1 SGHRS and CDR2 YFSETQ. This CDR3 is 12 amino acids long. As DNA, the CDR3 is TGCGCCAGCAGCCGAGGGACAGATACGCAGTATTTT. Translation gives CASSRGTDTQYF.

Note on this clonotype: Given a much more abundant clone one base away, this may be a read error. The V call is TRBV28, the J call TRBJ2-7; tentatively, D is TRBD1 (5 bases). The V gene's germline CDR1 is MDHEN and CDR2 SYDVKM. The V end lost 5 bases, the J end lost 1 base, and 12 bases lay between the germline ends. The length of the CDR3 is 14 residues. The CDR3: CASSPLGASYEQYF. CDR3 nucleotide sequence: TGTGCCAGCAGTCCCCTAGGGGCTTCCTACGAGCAGTACTTC.

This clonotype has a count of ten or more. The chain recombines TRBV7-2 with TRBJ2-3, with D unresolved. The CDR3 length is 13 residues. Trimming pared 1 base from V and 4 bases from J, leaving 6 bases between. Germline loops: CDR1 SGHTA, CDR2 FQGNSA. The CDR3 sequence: CASSLVESDTQYF. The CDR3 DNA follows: TGTGCCAGCAGCTTAGTAGAATCAGATACGCAGTATTTT.

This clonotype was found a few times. The CDR3, as DNA: TGCGCCAGCAGTCAGGACACCTTCGAAGCTTTCTTT. It encodes CASSQDTFEAFF. The J gene is TRBJ1-1, the V gene TRBV10-2, with D maybe TRBD1 (5 bases). The CDR3 is 12 amino acids. The V gene's germline CDR1 is WSHSY and CDR2 SAAADI. V was shortened by 5 bases and J by 8 bases, with 12 bases between the two germline ends.

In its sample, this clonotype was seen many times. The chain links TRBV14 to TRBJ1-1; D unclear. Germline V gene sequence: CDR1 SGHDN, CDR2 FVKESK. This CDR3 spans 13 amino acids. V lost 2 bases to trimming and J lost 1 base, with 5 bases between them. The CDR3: CASSQNRNTEAFF. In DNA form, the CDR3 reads TGTGCCAGCAGCCAAAACCGGAACACTGAAGCTTTCTTT.

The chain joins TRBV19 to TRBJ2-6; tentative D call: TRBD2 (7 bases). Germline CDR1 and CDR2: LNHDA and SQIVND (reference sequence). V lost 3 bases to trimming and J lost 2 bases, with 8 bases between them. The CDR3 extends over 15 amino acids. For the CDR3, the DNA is TGTGCCAGTAGTATGGGGGGGCCTGGGGCCAACGTCCTGACTTTC. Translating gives CASSMGGPGANVLTF. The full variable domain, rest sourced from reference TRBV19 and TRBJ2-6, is DGGITQSPKYLFRKEGQNVTLSCEQNLNHDAMYWYRQDPGQGLRLIYYSQIVNDFQKGDIAEGYSVSREKKESFPLTVTSAQKNPTAFYLCASSMGGPGANVLTFGAGSRLTVL.

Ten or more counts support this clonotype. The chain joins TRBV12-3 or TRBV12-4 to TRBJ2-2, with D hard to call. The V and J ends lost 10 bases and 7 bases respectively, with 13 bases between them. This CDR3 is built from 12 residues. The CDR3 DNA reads TGTGCCATCACTCCCGAGAGCGGGGAGCTGTTTTTT. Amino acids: CAITPESGELFF.

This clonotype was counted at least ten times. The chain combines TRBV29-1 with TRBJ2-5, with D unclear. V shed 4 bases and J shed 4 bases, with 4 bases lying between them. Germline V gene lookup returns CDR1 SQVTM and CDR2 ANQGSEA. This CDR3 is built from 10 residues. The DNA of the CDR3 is TGCAGCGTTGTAGGAGAGACCCAGTACTTC. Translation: CSVVGETQYF.

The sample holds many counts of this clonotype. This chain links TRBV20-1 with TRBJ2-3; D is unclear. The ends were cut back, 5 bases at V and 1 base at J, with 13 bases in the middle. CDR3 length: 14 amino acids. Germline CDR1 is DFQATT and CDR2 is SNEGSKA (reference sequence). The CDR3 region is CSAFDPSGTDTQYF. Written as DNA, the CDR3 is TGCAGTGCTTTCGATCCTTCGGGCACAGATACGCAGTATTTT.

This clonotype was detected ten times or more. CDR3 sequence reads: CASSLEGRHNEQFF. The CDR3 coding sequence is TGTGCCAGCAGCTTAGAAGGGCGGCACAATGAGCAGTTCTTC. The chain links TRBV11-3 to TRBJ2-1; no clear D gene. CDR1 is SGHNT and CDR2 is YENEEA in the germline V gene. The V end was cut by 0 bases, the J end by 5 bases, with 8 bases between. This CDR3 contains 14 residues.

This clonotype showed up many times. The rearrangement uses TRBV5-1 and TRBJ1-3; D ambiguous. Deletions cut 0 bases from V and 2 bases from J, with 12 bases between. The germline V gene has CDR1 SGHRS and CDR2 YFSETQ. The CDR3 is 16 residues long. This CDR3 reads CASSLDGGLTGNTIYF. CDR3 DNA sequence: TGCGCCAGCAGCTTGGATGGAGGGCTTACTGGAAACACCATATATTTT.

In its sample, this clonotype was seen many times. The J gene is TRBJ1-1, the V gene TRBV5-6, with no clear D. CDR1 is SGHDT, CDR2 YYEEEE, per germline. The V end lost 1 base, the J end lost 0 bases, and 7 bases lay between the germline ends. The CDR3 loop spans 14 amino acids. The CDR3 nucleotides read TGTGCCAGCAGCTTGACTTTCATGAACACTGAAGCTTTCTTT. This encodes CASSLTFMNTEAFF.

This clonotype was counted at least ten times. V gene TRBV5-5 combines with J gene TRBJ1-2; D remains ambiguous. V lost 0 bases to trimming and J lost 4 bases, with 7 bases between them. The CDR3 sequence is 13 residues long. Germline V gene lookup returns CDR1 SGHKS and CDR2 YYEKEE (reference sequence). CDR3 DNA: TGTGCCAGCAGCTTGGAGGCGGCCTATGGCTACACCTTC. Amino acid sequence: CASSLEAAYGYTF.

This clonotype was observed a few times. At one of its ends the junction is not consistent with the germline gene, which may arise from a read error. CDR3 sequence reads: CSARDAGGNSPLNF. The CDR3, as DNA: TGCAGTGCTAGAGATGCAGGGGGCAATTCACCCCTCAACTTT. This chain uses TRBV20-1 with TRBJ1-6; 8 bases map to TRBD1. The CDR3 covers 14 residues. The germline CDR1 and CDR2 sequences are DFQATT and SNEGSKA (reference sequence).

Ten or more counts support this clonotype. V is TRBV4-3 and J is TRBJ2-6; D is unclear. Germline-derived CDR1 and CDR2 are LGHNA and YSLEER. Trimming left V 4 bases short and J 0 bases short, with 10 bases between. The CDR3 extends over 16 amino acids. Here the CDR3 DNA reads TGCGCCAGCAGCCTTGACGCACCCTCTGGGGCCAACGTCCTGACTTTC. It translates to CASSLDAPSGANVLTF.

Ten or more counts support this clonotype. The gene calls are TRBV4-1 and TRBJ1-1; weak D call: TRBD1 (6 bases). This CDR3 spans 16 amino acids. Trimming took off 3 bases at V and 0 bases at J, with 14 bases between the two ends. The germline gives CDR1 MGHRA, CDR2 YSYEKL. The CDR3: CASSQPRGSMNTEAFF. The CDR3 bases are TGCGCCAGCAGCCAGCCCAGGGGCAGTATGAACACTGAAGCTTTCTTT.

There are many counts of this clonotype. The CDR3 sequence is CSVERSGDTQYF. The CDR3 DNA reads TGCAGCGTTGAGCGGTCGGGCGATACGCAGTATTTT. The chain joins TRBV29-1 to TRBJ2-3; D call uncertain. The germline V gene encodes CDR1 SQVTM and CDR2 ANQGSEA. The CDR3 is 12 residues long. V lost 3 bases and J lost 6, with 10 bases in between.

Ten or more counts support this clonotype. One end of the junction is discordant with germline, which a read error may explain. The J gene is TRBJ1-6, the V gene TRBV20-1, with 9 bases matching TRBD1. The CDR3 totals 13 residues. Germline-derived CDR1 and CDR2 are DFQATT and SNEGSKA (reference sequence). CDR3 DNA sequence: TGCAGTGCTAGTATCGGGACAGGGATCCCCCTCAACTTT. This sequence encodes CSASIGTGIPLNF.